Listed here are 26 T cell receptor beta chains from one sample, sequenced in a study of memory CD4+ T cells and cytomegalovirus serostatus. Assay used: immunoSEQ multiplex PCR; TCRdb lists only in-frame clones, some missing. The table includes 45,000 or so clones, 79% detected once. Single viable CD3+CD4+CD8-CD45RO+ cells were sorted as the memory CD4+ T cells. Sequencing was done on a sample of memory CD4+ T cells from blood. The source is an adult in good health and CMV-seronegative.

This chain links TRBV11-3 with TRBJ2-7; TRBD1 agrees at 10 bases. Germline V gene lookup returns CDR1 SGHNT and CDR2 YENEEA. The J segment lost 5 bases and the V segment lost 5 bases, leaving 9 bases of the junction unmatched. The CDR3 sequence is 15 residues long. The CDR3 here is CASSGKGQGFNEQYF. CDR3 coding DNA: TGTGCCAGCAGCGGGAAGGGACAGGGGTTCAACGAGCAGTACTTC.

The V gene is TRBV2, the J gene TRBJ2-3; tentative D call: TRBD2 (6 bases). CDR3 size: 12 residues. Per the germline V gene, CDR1 is SNHLY and CDR2 is FYNNEI. The V end lost 6 bases, the J end lost 8 bases, and 12 bases lay between the germline ends. The CDR3 protein is CASRDGLTTQYF. The CDR3 DNA follows: TGTGCCAGCAGGGACGGACTAACTACGCAGTATTTT.

The V and J genes are TRBV10-2 and TRBJ1-6; D not certain. The germline V and J ends were trimmed by 6 bases and 7 bases, with 7 bases remaining between them. Germline V CDR1 and CDR2: WSHSY, SAAADI. The CDR3 length is 12 residues. Here the CDR3 reads CASRQRNSPLHF. As DNA, the CDR3 is TGCGCCAGCAGACAGCGAAATTCACCCCTCCACTTT.

V usage is TRBV11-2 and J usage is TRBJ2-7; 14 nucleotides match TRBD2. Looked up from germline, CDR1 is SGHAT and CDR2 is FQNNGV. The V and J ends lost 2 bases and 6 bases, in that order; junction bases with no gene match: 3. The CDR3 sequence is 15 residues long. CDR3 amino acids: CASSLSGLAGGEQYF. CDR3 DNA: TGTGCCAGCAGCTTAAGTGGACTAGCGGGAGGCGAGCAGTACTTC.

The V call is TRBV5-8, the J call TRBJ1-4; D perhaps matches TRBD1 (6 bases). Trimming removed 5 bases at V and 11 bases at J, with 13 bases between. Per germline, CDR1 SGHTS and CDR2 YDEGEE. The CDR3 spans 12 residues. DNA of the CDR3: TGTGCCAGCAGTTTCCGACAGGCTAAACTGTTTTTT. Protein sequence: CASSFRQAKLFF.

The genes are TRBV4-2 and TRBJ1-2; D not resolved. There are 13 residues in the CDR3. The V gene's germline CDR1 is LGHNA and CDR2 YNFKEQ. V lost 5 bases, J lost 8 bases, and 15 bases lay in between. The CDR3 DNA sequence: TGTGCCAGCAGCTTGATTAGGGAGGGCGGCTACACCTTC. Amino acid sequence: CASSLIREGGYTF.

J is TRBJ2-1 and V is TRBV5-1; either TRBD1 or TRBD2 may fit D (6 bases each). CDR3 size: 15 residues. The germline V gene encodes CDR1 SGHRS and CDR2 YFSETQ. V lost 4 bases, J lost 8 bases, and 19 bases lay in between. The CDR3 bases are TGCGCCAGCAGCCCGGAGGGGGGTAGGTGGGATGAGCAGTTCTTC. It is translated as CASSPEGGRWDEQFF.

The chain has TRBV7-9 and TRBJ2-7; no firm D call. CDR3 length: 15 amino acids. Germline values: CDR1 SEHNR, CDR2 FQNEAQ (reference sequence). V shed 0 bases and J shed 4 bases, with 13 bases lying between them. Written as DNA, the CDR3 is TGTGCCAGCAGCTTAGCCGGGCCCCCTTTTTACGAGCAGTACTTC. This sequence encodes CASSLAGPPFYEQYF. The full variable domain, completed using reference TRBV7-9 and TRBJ2-7, is DTGVSQNPRHKITKRGQNVTFRCDPISEHNRLYWYRQTLGQGPEFLTYFQNEAQLEKSRLLSDRFSAERPKGSFSTLEIQRTEQGDSAMYLCASSLAGPPFYEQYFGPGTRLTVT.

The rearrangement links TRBV6-6 to TRBJ1-5; D is undetermined. Germline loops: CDR1 MNHNY, CDR2 SVGAGI (reference sequence). V was clipped by 0 bases and J by 5 bases, with 2 bases between them. CDR3 length: 12 residues. The CDR3 nucleotides read TGTGCCAGCAGTTACTCAGATCAGCCCCAGCATTTT. Translation gives CASSYSDQPQHF.

The genes are TRBV6-6 and TRBJ1-1; perhaps TRBD1 as D (5 bases). In germline, CDR1 is MNHNY, CDR2 SVGAGI (reference sequence). CDR3 length: 13 amino acids. The V end was cut by 7 bases, the J end by 2 bases, with 11 bases between. The CDR3 sequence: CASTRGANTEAFF. Written as DNA, the CDR3 is TGTGCCAGCACCAGAGGGGCTAACACTGAAGCTTTCTTT.

The chain uses TRBV9 and TRBJ2-7; no clear D gene. Germline V CDR1 and CDR2: SGDLS, YYNGEE. V was trimmed by 0 bases and J by 3 bases, leaving 13 bases between them. The CDR3 is made up of 15 amino acids. For the CDR3, the DNA is TGTGCCAGCAGCGTAGGTCCCAGTATAAACTACGAGCAGTACTTC. This translates into CASSVGPSINYEQYF.

V and J are TRBV12-5 and TRBJ2-1; D tentatively reads TRBD1 or TRBD2 (5 bases each). The ends were cut back, 4 bases at V and 9 bases at J, with 13 bases in the middle. Germline values: CDR1 LGHNT, CDR2 FRNRAP. This CDR3 is 13 amino acids long. CDR3 nucleotides: TGTGCTAGTGGTTCCCGAGAGGGGAGTGAGCAGTTCTTC. This sequence encodes CASGSREGSEQFF.

The genes are TRBV19 and TRBJ2-1; no clear D. This CDR3 region has 14 residues. CDR1 LNHDA and CDR2 SQIVND come from the germline V gene (reference sequence). V lost 0 bases and J 9 bases, leaving 12 bases between the germline ends. CDR3 coding DNA: TGTGCCAGTAGTATAGATAAGGTGACTGGTGAGCAGTTCTTC. It encodes CASSIDKVTGEQFF.

V gene TRBV5-5 combines with J gene TRBJ1-2, with 9 bases that match TRBD1. Unmatched junction bases numbered 6, after V lost 4 bases and J lost 5 bases. This CDR3 has 14 amino acids. Germline values: CDR1 SGHKS, CDR2 YYEKEE (reference sequence). The DNA for the CDR3 is TGTGCCAGCAGCCGGGGACAGGGAAATTATGGCTACACCTTC. Residues: CASSRGQGNYGYTF.

The V call is TRBV11-2, the J call TRBJ1-2; 8 bases are a match to TRBD1. The CDR3 spans 14 residues. Germline V gene sequence: CDR1 SGHAT, CDR2 FQNNGV. V dropped 5 bases and J dropped 6; count of bases not matched to a gene: 8. This chain's CDR3 is CASSLFAGGNGYTF. The CDR3 DNA reads TGTGCCAGCAGCCTCTTTGCAGGGGGCAATGGCTACACCTTC.

This clone turned up a few times. V and J are TRBV12-5 and TRBJ2-2, with D possibly being TRBD1 (5 bases). V lost 0 bases and J 4 bases, leaving 18 bases between the germline ends. Germline V CDR1 and CDR2: LGHNT, FRNRAP. The CDR3 spans 18 residues. CDR3 loop: CASGLVPGRAGFTGELFF. CDR3 sequence (DNA): TGTGCTAGTGGTTTGGTACCGGGCAGGGCCGGCTTCACCGGGGAGCTGTTTTTT. Full variable domain (outside the CDR3, taken from reference TRBV12-5 and TRBJ2-2): DARVTQTPRHKVTEMGQEVTMRCQPILGHNTVFWYRQTMMQGLELLAYFRNRAPLDDSGMPKDRFSAEMPDATLATLKIQPSEPRDSAVYFCASGLVPGRAGFTGELFFGEGSRLTVL.

This chain's CDR3 is CASSIYRGRLEGYTF. The CDR3 DNA follows: TGTGCCAGTAGTATTTACAGGGGAAGGCTGGAAGGCTACACCTTC. The V call is TRBV19, the J call TRBJ1-2; 7 bases agree with TRBD1. CDR3 length equals 15 residues. After removal of 3 bases from V and 8 bases from J, the junction contained 12 bases not matched to a gene. Germline V gene sequence: CDR1 LNHDA, CDR2 SQIVND (reference sequence).

The rearrangement uses TRBV5-5 and TRBJ1-1; 12 positions match TRBD1. The CDR3 spans 16 residues. V gave up 4 bases and J gave up 4 bases; unmatched junction bases: 8. Germline V gene lookup returns CDR1 SGHKS and CDR2 YYEKEE (reference sequence). CDR3 sequence (DNA): TGTGCCAGCAGCGGGGGACAGGGGGCTTGGCTCACTGAAGCTTTCTTT. Protein: CASSGGQGAWLTEAFF.

V and J are TRBV7-2 and TRBJ2-7; 7 nucleotides align to TRBD2. Unmatched junction bases numbered 3, after V lost 1 base and J lost 3 bases. Germline V gene lookup returns CDR1 SGHTA and CDR2 FQGNSA. The CDR3 runs 14 residues. CDR3 loop: CASSLVREVYEQYF. The CDR3 DNA follows: TGTGCCAGCAGCTTAGTACGGGAGGTCTACGAGCAGTACTTC. Full variable domain (outside the CDR3, taken from reference TRBV7-2 and TRBJ2-7): GAGVSQSPSNKVTEKGKDVELRCDPISGHTALYWYRQSLGQGLEFLIYFQGNSAPDKSGLPSDRFSAERTGGSVSTLTIQRTQQEDSAVYLCASSLVREVYEQYFGPGTRLTVT.

The chain couples TRBV19 to TRBJ1-2; D unresolved. The CDR3 spans 15 residues. Germline V lookup: CDR1 LNHDA, CDR2 SQIVND (reference sequence). Trimming removed 5 bases at V and 0 bases at J, with 13 bases between. CDR3 coding DNA: TGTGCCAGTAGTGAAAAAGACGGCGCTAACTATGGCTACACCTTC. Translated: CASSEKDGANYGYTF.

The V call is TRBV5-1, the J call TRBJ1-4; 7 bases match TRBD1. This CDR3 is 16 amino acids long. V lost 4 bases, J lost 3 bases, and 9 bases stayed unmatched. Germline V gene data show CDR1 as SGHRS and CDR2 as YFSETQ. The CDR3 nucleotides read TGCGCCAGCAGCCTAATAAGAGGGGGCTCTAATGAAAAACTGTTTTTT. Protein sequence: CASSLIRGGSNEKLFF.

This clone was counted a single time. The chain combines TRBV19 with TRBJ2-7; D is tentatively TRBD1 or TRBD2 (5 bases each). The CDR3 has 15 amino acids. The ends were cut back, 11 bases at V and 2 bases at J, with 22 bases in the middle. The V gene's germline CDR1 is LNHDA and CDR2 SQIVND (reference sequence). The CDR3 here is CASGSLRDGAYEQYF. The CDR3 DNA is TGTGCCTCCGGAAGCCTCCGGGACGGAGCCTACGAGCAGTACTTC.

J is TRBJ2-3 and V is TRBV5-4, with 7 nucleotides matching TRBD1. Germline CDR1 and CDR2: SGHNT and YYREEE (reference sequence). After removal of 4 bases from V and 5 bases from J, the junction contained 7 bases not matched to a gene. CDR3 length: 14 residues. CDR3 nucleotide sequence: TGTGCCAGCAGCCCAACAGGGGTAGGAGATACGCAGTATTTT. It encodes CASSPTGVGDTQYF.

The chain carries TRBV4-1 and TRBJ1-1, with a possible D match to TRBD1 (6 bases). V was shortened by 4 bases and J by 4 bases, with 13 bases between the two germline ends. There are 14 residues in the CDR3. CDR1 is MGHRA and CDR2 is YSYEKL in the germline V gene. Written as DNA, the CDR3 is TGCGCCAGCAGCCCGAGGGGGGCGGGCACTGAAGCTTTCTTT. Translating it yields CASSPRGAGTEAFF.

The chain joins TRBV4-2 to TRBJ1-4; D is perhaps TRBD1 (5 bases). Germline assignment: CDR1 LGHNA and CDR2 YNFKEQ. The CDR3 covers 15 residues. Trimming shortened V by 0 bases and J by 5 bases, and 10 bases separated the two germline ends. The CDR3, as DNA: TGTGCCAGCAGCCAAGATGGGACTGAGAATGAAAAACTGTTTTTT. Its protein product is CASSQDGTENEKLFF.

The genes are TRBV27 and TRBJ2-5; the D gene is possibly TRBD1 (5 bases). The CDR3 contains 14 residues. Germline assignment: CDR1 MNHEY and CDR2 SMNVEV (reference sequence). V gave up 6 bases and J gave up 5 bases, with 16 bases separating them. The DNA of the CDR3 is TGTGCCAGCAGCCCTCGAAGGGGATTGGAGACCCAGTACTTC. Amino acids: CASSPRRGLETQYF.